The next 2 T cell receptor beta chains were all read from a single sample in a study of HIV-infected patients and healthy controls. All unsorted peripheral T cells were captured because whole blood was used without fractionation. Alpha and beta constant-region primers primed reverse transcription of 400 to 650 ng RNA. Separate chain-specific third strand synthesis with multiplexing indices produced the alpha and beta libraries. Using its own MiXCR run on the 5' RACE reads, TCRdb lists one record per CDR3 protein. The repertoire holds about 18,000 distinct CDR3 sequences, with over 9% as singletons. The sequenced sample was blood. These receptor sequences come from an adult in good health.

This clonotype was seen many times. The chain employs TRBV30 and TRBJ2-1, with D perhaps assigned TRBD1 or TRBD2 (5 bases each). V was cut by 7 bases and J by 9 bases, with 19 bases left in between. The CDR3 loop spans 13 amino acids. CDR1 GTSNPN and CDR2 SVGIG come from the germline V gene (reference sequence). The CDR3 here is CAFPGTFFGEQFF. The CDR3 DNA sequence: TGTGCCTTCCCGGGGACCTTCTTCGGTGAGCAGTTCTTC.

This clonotype was detected only a few times. The CDR3 bases are TGCGCCAGCAGCCAAGCTACCGGGGCCTTCTCTGCGGGAGCTTTCTTT. Its translation: CASSQATGAFSAGAFF. The J gene is TRBJ1-1, the V gene TRBV4-1, with D tentatively TRBD1 (5 bases). The CDR3 sequence is 16 residues long. Between the trimmed V and J ends, which lost 1 base and 10 bases, there was a span of 22 bases. Germline V gene lookup returns CDR1 MGHRA and CDR2 YSYEKL.